Reported below is one T cell receptor beta chain. Sequencing used immunoSEQ v3. Libraries were sequenced to 1.5 million to 2.5 million read pairs (survey) or roughly 4.5-6.5 million (deep). Generated by immunoSEQ multiplex PCR, the TCRdb table keeps only in-frame clones and is missing some. The sample records under 55,000 clones, around 79% being singletons. Described time point: pre-treatment sample, taken before nivolumab and TIL therapy. Patients were adults with stage 4 NSCLC. In germline, CDR1 is SNHLY, CDR2 FYNNEI. The CDR3 is 15 amino acids. The V and J ends lost 4 bases and 3 bases, in that order; junction bases with no gene match: 6. These data belong to a study of TIL therapy for anti-PD-1-resistant metastatic lung cancer. Turning to the study itself: Tumor harvest preceded PD-1/PD-L1 blockade, followed by nivolumab treatment. Tumors carried a median roughly 1.5 non-synonymous mutations per megabase.

The source material was blood, sampled at baseline. The source is a woman aged 30 to 85 with non-small cell lung cancer. V gene TRBV2 combines with J gene TRBJ2-3, with 8 bases matching TRBD1. DNA for the CDR3: TGTGCCAGCAGTGTAACCGGGACAGGAACAGATACGCAGTATTTT. As protein: CASSVTGTGTDTQYF.